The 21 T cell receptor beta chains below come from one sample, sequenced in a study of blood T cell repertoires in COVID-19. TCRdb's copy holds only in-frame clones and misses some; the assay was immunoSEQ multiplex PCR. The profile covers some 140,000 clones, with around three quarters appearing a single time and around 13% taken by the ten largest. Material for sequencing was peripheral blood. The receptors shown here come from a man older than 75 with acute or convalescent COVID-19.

The CDR3 is CASSLGGPSGANVLTF. The CDR3 bases are TGTGCCAGCAGCTTGGGCGGTCCGTCTGGGGCCAACGTCCTGACTTTC. This chain uses TRBV5-4 with TRBJ2-6; D gene uncertain. CDR3 length: 16 amino acids. CDR1 is SGHNT, CDR2 YYREEE, per germline (reference sequence). Trimming left V 0 bases short and J 1 base short, with 8 bases between.

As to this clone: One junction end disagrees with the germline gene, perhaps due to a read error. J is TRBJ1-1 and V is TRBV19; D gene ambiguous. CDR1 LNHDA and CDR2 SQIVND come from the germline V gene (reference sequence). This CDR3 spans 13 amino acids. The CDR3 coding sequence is TGTGCCAGTGTAGACGACATGAACGCTGAAGCTTTCTTT. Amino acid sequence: CASVDDMNAEAFF. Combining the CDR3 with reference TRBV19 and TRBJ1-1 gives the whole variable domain DGGITQSPKYLFRKEGQNVTLSCEQNLNHDAMYWYRQDPGQGLRLIYYSQIVNDFQKGDIAEGYSVSREKKESFPLTVTSAQKNPTAFYLCASVDDMNAEAFFGQGTRLTVV.

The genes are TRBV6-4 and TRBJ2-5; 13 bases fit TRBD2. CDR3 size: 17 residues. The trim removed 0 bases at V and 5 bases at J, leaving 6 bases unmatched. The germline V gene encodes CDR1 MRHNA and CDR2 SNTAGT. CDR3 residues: CASSDSRLAGGPETQYF. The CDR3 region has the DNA TGTGCCAGCAGTGACTCGAGACTAGCGGGGGGCCCTGAGACCCAGTACTTC.

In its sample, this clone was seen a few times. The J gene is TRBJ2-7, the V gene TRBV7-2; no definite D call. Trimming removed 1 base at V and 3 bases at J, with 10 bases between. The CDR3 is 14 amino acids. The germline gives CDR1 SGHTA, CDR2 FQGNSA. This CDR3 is CASSLDVFRYEQYF. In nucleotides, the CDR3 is TGTGCCAGCAGCTTAGATGTCTTCCGCTACGAGCAGTACTTC.

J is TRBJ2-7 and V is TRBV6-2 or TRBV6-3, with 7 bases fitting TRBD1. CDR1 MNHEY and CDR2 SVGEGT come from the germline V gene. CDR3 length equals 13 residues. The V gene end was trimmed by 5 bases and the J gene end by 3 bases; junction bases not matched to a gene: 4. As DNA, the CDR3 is TGTGCCAGCAGTCCCGGGACAGACTACGAGCAGTACTTC. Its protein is CASSPGTDYEQYF.

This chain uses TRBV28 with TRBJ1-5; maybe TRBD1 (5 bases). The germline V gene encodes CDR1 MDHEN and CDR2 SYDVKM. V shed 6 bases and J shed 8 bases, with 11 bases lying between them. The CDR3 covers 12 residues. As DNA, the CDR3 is TGTGCCAGCAGCTTGGGGGGAAAGCCCCAGCATTTT. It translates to CASSLGGKPQHF. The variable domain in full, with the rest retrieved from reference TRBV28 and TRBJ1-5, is DVKVTQSSRYLVKRTGEKVFLECVQDMDHENMFWYRQDPGLGLRLIYFSYDVKMKEKGDIPEGYSVSREKKERFSLILESASTNQTSMYLCASSLGGKPQHFGDGTRLSIL.

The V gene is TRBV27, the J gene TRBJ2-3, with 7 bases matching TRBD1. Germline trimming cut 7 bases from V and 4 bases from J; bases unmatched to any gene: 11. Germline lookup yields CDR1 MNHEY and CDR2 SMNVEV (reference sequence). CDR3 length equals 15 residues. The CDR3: CASTRTGSRADTQYF. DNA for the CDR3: TGTGCCAGCACCAGGACAGGTTCCCGCGCAGATACGCAGTATTTT.

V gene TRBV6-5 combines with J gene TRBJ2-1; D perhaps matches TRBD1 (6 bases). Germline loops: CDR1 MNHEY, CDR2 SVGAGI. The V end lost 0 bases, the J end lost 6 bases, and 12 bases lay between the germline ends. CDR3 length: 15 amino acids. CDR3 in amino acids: CASSYSTGQINEQFF. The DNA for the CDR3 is TGTGCCAGCAGTTACTCTACCGGACAGATCAATGAGCAGTTCTTC.

The CDR3 DNA reads as TGTGCCAGCAGTTACGCATATCCCGGGGGGGGCACAGATACGCAGTATTTT. It translates to CASSYAYPGGGTDTQYF. This chain uses TRBV6-2 or TRBV6-3 with TRBJ2-3, with 8 bases identical to TRBD2. The germline V gene has CDR1 MNHEY and CDR2 SVGEGT. The CDR3 is made up of 17 amino acids. Unmatched junction bases numbered 8, after V lost 2 bases and J lost 1 base.

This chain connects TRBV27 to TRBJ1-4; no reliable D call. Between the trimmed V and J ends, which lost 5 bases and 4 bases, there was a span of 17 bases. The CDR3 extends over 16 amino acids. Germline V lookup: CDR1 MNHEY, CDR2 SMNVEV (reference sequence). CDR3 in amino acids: CASSPYGSVSNEKLFF. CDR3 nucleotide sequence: TGTGCCAGCAGTCCATACGGGTCAGTTAGTAATGAAAAACTGTTTTTT.

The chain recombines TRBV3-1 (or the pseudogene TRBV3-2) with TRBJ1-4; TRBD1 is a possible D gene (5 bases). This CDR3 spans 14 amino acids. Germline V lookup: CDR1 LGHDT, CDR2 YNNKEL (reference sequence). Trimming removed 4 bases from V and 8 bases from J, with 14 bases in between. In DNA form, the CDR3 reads TGTGCCAGCAGCCCTCGGGGGGTTGGAGAAAAACTGTTTTTT. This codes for CASSPRGVGEKLFF.

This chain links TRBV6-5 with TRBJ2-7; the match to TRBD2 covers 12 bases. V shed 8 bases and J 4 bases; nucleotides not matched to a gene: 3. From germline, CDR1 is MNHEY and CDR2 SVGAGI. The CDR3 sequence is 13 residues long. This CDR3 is CASQGLAGYEQYF. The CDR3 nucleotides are TGTGCCAGCCAAGGACTAGCGGGATACGAGCAGTACTTC.

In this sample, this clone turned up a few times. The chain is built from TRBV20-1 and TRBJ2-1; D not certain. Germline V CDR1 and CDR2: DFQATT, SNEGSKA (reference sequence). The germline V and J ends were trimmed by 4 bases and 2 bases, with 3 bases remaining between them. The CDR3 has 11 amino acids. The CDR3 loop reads CSANTYNEQFF. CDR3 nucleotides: TGCAGTGCTAACACCTACAATGAGCAGTTCTTC.

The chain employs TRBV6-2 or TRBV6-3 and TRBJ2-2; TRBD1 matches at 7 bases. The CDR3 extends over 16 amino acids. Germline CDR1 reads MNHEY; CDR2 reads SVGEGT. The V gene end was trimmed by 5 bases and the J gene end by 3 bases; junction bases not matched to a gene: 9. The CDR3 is CASSDTGVSYTGELFF. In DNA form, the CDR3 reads TGTGCCAGCAGTGATACAGGGGTCTCGTACACCGGGGAGCTGTTTTTT.

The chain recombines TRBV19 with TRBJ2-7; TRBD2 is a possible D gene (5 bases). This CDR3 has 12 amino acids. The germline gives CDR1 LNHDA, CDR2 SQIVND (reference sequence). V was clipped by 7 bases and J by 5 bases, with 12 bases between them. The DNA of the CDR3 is TGTGCCAGTAATGCGAACGGGAACGAGCAGTACTTC. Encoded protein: CASNANGNEQYF.

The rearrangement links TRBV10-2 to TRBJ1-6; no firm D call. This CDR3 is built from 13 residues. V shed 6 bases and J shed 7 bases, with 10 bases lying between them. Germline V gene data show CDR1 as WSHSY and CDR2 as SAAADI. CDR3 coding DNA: TGCGCCAGCAGCTCCGGTAAAAATTCACCCCTCCACTTT. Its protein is CASSSGKNSPLHF.

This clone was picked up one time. CDR3 protein: CSAKPGQGAVEQYF. CDR3 coding DNA: TGCAGCGCCAAACCGGGACAGGGGGCCGTCGAGCAGTACTTC. This rearrangement joins TRBV29-1 to TRBJ2-7, with 12 bases aligning to TRBD1. The CDR3 runs 14 residues. V shed 7 bases, J shed 6 bases, and the junction held 10 bases outside the gene matches. Germline CDR1 is SQVTM and CDR2 is ANQGSEA.

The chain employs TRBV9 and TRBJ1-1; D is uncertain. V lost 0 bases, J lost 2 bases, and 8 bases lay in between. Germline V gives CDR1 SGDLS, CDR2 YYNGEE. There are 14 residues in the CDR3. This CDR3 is CASSVDQANTEAFF. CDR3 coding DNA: TGTGCCAGCAGCGTAGATCAAGCCAACACTGAAGCTTTCTTT.

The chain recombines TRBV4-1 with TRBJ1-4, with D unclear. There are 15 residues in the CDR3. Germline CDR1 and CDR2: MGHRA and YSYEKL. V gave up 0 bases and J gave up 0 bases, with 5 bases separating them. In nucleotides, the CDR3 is TGCGCCAGCAGCCAAGAGTCTGCAACTAATGAAAAACTGTTTTTT. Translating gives CASSQESATNEKLFF.

The CDR3 is CASSQVQGLDEQFF. As DNA, the CDR3 is TGTGCCAGTAGCCAAGTACAGGGGCTGGATGAGCAGTTCTTC. This chain connects TRBV19 to TRBJ2-1; 7 bases agree with TRBD1. With 6 bases clipped from V and 8 bases from J, the junction kept 10 bases outside the gene matches. Germline lookup yields CDR1 LNHDA and CDR2 SQIVND (reference sequence). The CDR3 has 14 residues.

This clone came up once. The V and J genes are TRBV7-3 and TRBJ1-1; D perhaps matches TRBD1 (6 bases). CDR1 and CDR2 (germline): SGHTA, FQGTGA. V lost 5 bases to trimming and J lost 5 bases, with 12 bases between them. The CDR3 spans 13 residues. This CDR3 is CASSPHRVTEAFF. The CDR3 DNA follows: TGTGCCAGCAGCCCGCACAGGGTTACTGAAGCTTTCTTT.